This entry concerns a single T cell receptor (beta chain). This sample stems from a study of blood T cell repertoires in COVID-19. Background on the study: The United States, Italy and Spain provided the acute and convalescent COVID-19 samples. T cells, B-cell-depleted T cells, or PBMCs provided the cDNA or gDNA that served as material.

CDR1 and CDR2 from the germline V gene are MNHNS and SASEGT. V lost 2 bases and J lost 3; bases outside the gene matches: 3. This CDR3 contains 16 residues. Per the study methods: The assay estimated nucleated cells by amplifying reference gene primers. Libraries were prepared by immunoSEQ multiplex PCR; TCRdb keeps only in-frame clonotypes and omits some of them. That table is the source of V, J and clone size, and D and trimming were worked out from the DNA. Counted here are a few hundred thousand clones, around 88% occurring once; the ten biggest clones make up 1.5% to 2%. Sequencing was performed on peripheral blood. This chain connects TRBV6-1 to TRBJ2-2; 10 bases match TRBD2. This receptor was taken from a woman in her twenties or thirties with COVID-19, enrolled during active disease. CDR3 protein: CASSERLAGDTGELFF. In nucleotides, the CDR3 is TGTGCCAGCAGTGAACGCCTAGCGGGGGACACCGGGGAGCTGTTTTTT.